This T cell receptor (beta chain) was observed in a study of cytomegalovirus exposure and HLA in healthy donors (dated by TCRdb to the late 2010s). At the level of the whole study: According to an earlier analysis of around 600 of the donors, about 179 million T cells yielded over 90 million unique TCR beta sequences and approximately 300 Gb of sequence data. A later analysis re-analyzed previously published TCR beta repertoires from 550 to 700 donors and added high-resolution HLA genotyping to study TCR occurrence patterns. The later analysis used no new phenotypic data to find candidate immune exposures, relying instead on TCR beta sequences and their occurrence across donors. To predict cytomegalovirus infection status, the study brought together high-throughput TCR immunosequencing, statistical association of individual TCRs with disease status, and machine learning. Five DR-DQ haplotypes were handled as single units for association and clustering, since linkage in the cohort was strong. The genetic ancestry cluster associated with self-reported Caucasian donors included around four fifths of the 398 genotyped donors. All discovery cohort repertoires had been generated on a single sequencing platform. HLA typing included class I and class II loci at four-digit resolution. In addition to the first cohort of 500 to 850 subjects, a separate validation cohort of 120 different subjects was used. Donor age, sex, ethnicity and CMV serostatus were compiled alongside the repertoire data. Genome-wide SNP genotypes for about 55% of the 666 donors were used in a later genetic analysis, which treated that subset as a discovery cohort. On average, 235,054 unique TCR beta nucleotide sequences were sequenced per donor among 398 genotyped donors of the cohort, with roughly 19% of those sequences being non-productive. An early release that covered roughly 600 HLA-typed donors contained approximately 300 gigabases of sequencing data and approximately 85 million unique TCR sequences. Typing coverage differed by locus: A, B, C, DRB1 and DQB1 were typed in about 620-630 donors, DQA1 in roughly 510, DPA1 in roughly 590, and DPB1 in roughly 470. Using immunosequencing, the study profiled T cell repertoires from fewer than 700 subjects and related those repertoires to cytomegalovirus serostatus. To decide whether each TCR beta V gene segment behaved as functional or pseudogenic, an earlier analysis of nearly 600 of the donors relied on high-throughput TCR beta sequencing. The study was designed to test whether signatures of past pathogen exposure could be identified by cataloging public T cell receptors.

What the authors observed across the whole study: Strong co-occurrence of HLA alleles, especially DR and DQ, made assigning TCR associations to individual alleles difficult. A later genetic analysis associated a missense DCLRE1C variant with V-gene and J-gene trimming of TCR beta chains, and an independent cohort replicated the association. Linkage disequilibrium might explain the correlated functional status among segregating V segments, but an unknown experimental factor could not be ruled out. In vitro tests confirmed that a few of the cytomegalovirus-associated TCR beta chains recognize cytomegalovirus antigens. HLA typing was unavailable for some donors at each locus, so association tests used only the typed subset. In a later analysis, HLA-associated TCR beta chains were found to be more clonally expanded and to have lower generation probabilities than equally common non-associated chains. Across donors, most TCR sequences were observed very rarely, whereas some public TCRs were present in many individuals. Compared with the approximately 710-donor mean, donors in an Asian-associated ancestry cluster had fewer N-insertions in productive TCRs, according to a later genetic analysis. Sequencing depth was assumed to be roughly uniform across donors in the presence/absence analyses, though that assumption may not hold. In an earlier analysis of some 500 of the donors, most TCR beta V segments were observed in productive rearrangements about 90% or about 30% of the time, broadly matching IMGT annotations. Over 15 rarely observed V segments, including chromosome 9 orphons, were excluded from the earlier analysis of some 590 of the donors because counts were too low. A later analysis found that most CMV-associated TCR beta chains appeared HLA-restricted, with HLA associations seemingly driven largely by CMV exposure. The classifier was reported to diagnose cytomegalovirus status with high specificity and sensitivity in both the original and validation cohorts. Because the 87-base-pair reads could not distinguish some IMGT-functional V segments, including TRBV6-2 and TRBV6-3, those segments were excluded. CMV serostatus was the only immune exposure information available for the cohort. A later analysis reported that several top co-occurrence clusters appeared linked to parvovirus B19, influenza, CMV and Epstein-Barr virus. A later analysis associated 15,000 or so TCR beta sequences with specific HLA alleles at a false discovery rate of 0.05. A group of highly shared sequence variants was considered likely to be a technical artifact of the sequencing pipeline. In this cohort, only TCR beta chains were sequenced, and detectable features were limited by the absence of alpha or paired-chain data. In a later analysis, TCR association rates were found to vary across HLA loci, with the most associated TCRs seen for DRB1 alleles and the fewest for HLA-C alleles. A further reported finding was that TCR beta sequences accurately predicted the HLA-A and HLA-B alleles for most subjects in the first cohort. In the study, some 180 TCR beta chains were listed as associated with cytomegalovirus. The authors suggested that the approach could potentially be generalized to other disease states and immunological phenotypes.

CDR1 SEHNR and CDR2 FQNEAQ are derived from the germline V gene (reference sequence). Germline trimming amounts to 5 bases on V and 0 bases on J, with 12 as the count of junction bases outside the gene matches. The CDR3 spans 19 residues, from the cysteine through the phenylalanine. The only DNA kept is the CDR3, 57 bases in frame from the first base. The cohort consisted of approximately 690 healthy bone marrow donors. Cohort members were all nominally healthy when sampled, although unrecorded immune exposures were likely present. Of the approximately 670 cohort members, approximately 300 had a positive CMV serostatus and about 350 had a negative one, while no CMV serostatus was recorded for the donor. Each donor provided a peripheral blood sample, and peripheral blood mononuclear cells were used for TCR beta sequencing. The Qiagen DNeasy Blood Extraction Kit was used to extract genomic DNA from the blood cell samples.

This clone was recorded a few times. What antigen it recognizes has not been identified. Per-base quality was not reported, and no clone a single base away is much larger than it. Receptor libraries were prepared by the immunoSEQ multiplex PCR assay. The multiplex PCR relied on a mix of 60 forward primers for TCR Vbeta segments and 13 reverse primers for TCR Jbeta segments. A multiplex PCR assay on genomic DNA amplified the CDR3 region of rearranged TCR beta genes. On the Illumina HiSeq System, the amplified TCR beta libraries were sequenced as 87-base-pair reads. The authors' analysis ran thus. Across the 670 or so repertoires, a later analysis counted around 80 million unique TCR beta chains, around 11 million of which were shared by at least two donors. A nearest-neighbor algorithm error-corrected the raw reads and collapsed the reads into unique sequences, merging closely related sequences to remove PCR and sequencing errors. CDR3 sequences were aligned to IMGT reference sequences to assign V, D and J gene segments. For a sequence to be retained, at least a six-nucleotide match to both a V gene segment and a J gene segment was required. Rearrangements were called productive when the CDR3 lacked stop codons and stayed in frame with V and J; all others were non-productive. CDR3 was defined according to IMGT convention as the region running from the second conserved V-encoded cysteine to the conserved J-encoded phenylalanine. In an earlier analysis of around 640 of the donors, sequences lacking an unambiguous match to a single V gene segment were excluded. In an earlier analysis of around 600 of the donors, V segments were called functional above 56.7% productive rearrangements and were called segregating when the between-donor standard deviation exceeded 5%. A statistical classification framework was built for diagnosing cytomegalovirus status from the catalog of TCR beta chain sequences. In a later analysis, TCR nucleotide sequences were compared against IMGT/GENE-DB human TR gene sequences so that V and J genes could be assigned. In a later analysis, CDR3 sequences and most-parsimonious VDJ recombination scenarios were assigned using the TCRdist pipeline. In a later analysis, each TCR beta chain was defined by its CDR3 amino acid sequence together with its V-gene family, and reads lacking a unique V-gene family were excluded. As a way to deal with suspected cross-contamination and a sequencing artifact, a later analysis dropped approximately 590 nucleotide sequences that were highly shared and had low generation probability. In a later analysis, a clonal expansion index for each public chain was calculated from normalized within-repertoire ranks of inferred template counts. A later analysis computed generation probabilities with a VDJ recombination model fitted to out-of-frame rearrangements, and checked the results against IGoR. In a later analysis, TCR-TCR, TCR-HLA and TCR-CMV co-occurrence was scored with hypergeometric tests, and a repertoire-size bias correction was applied to TCR pairs. To estimate false discovery rates, a later analysis permuted the HLA or CMV assignments 20 times. In a later analysis, co-occurring TCRs were grouped with DBSCAN, and TCRdist sequence similarity was added when clustering was performed within HLA-allele-positive subsets. Repertoires with fewer than 30,000 or more than 120,000 public chains were left out of co-occurrence clustering, as were about five repertoires with anomalous nucleotide sharing. This is the immuneACCESS table as TCRdb keeps it, with only in-frame sequences that have V and J called. A part of the clones is gone; compared with another copy, unresolved V genes explain less than half, and the rest is unexplained. D and trimming come from the DNA, and the V and J calls and clone size come from that table. The sample table shows fewer than 150,000 clones, and 73% are seen once. Around an eighth of the sample goes to the ten largest clones.

The V gene is TRBV7-9 and the J gene is TRBJ2-1; 11 nucleotides in the junction match TRBD2. The sample consisted of PBMCs. This TCR came from a human donor in good health. The DNA reads TGTGCCAGCAGCCTCAGACTAGCGGGAAGTTTTTTCTCCTACAATGAGCAGTTCTTC. Its protein reads: CASSLRLAGSFFSYNEQFF.